What follows are 27 T cell receptor beta chains derived from one specimen sequenced in a study of T cells after yellow fever vaccination. MiXCR, run by TCRdb on the 5' RACE reads, gives a single entry per CDR3 protein. The sample contains roughly 48,000 distinct CDR3 sequences, less than 8% of which appear only once. The starting material was CD8+ T cells not binding an NS4B(214-222) dextramer, sorted from PBMCs, obtained about 41 days after the first yellow fever vaccination. The receptors shown here come from a man aged 18 to 29 who received the YFV17D yellow fever vaccine.

The chain carries TRBV12-3 or TRBV12-4 and TRBJ2-1; D gene ambiguous. CDR3 length equals 14 residues. V lost 5 bases and J lost 4, with 12 bases in between. The DNA of the CDR3 is TGTGCCAGCAGTCCCCGGCTAGGTTACAATGAGCAGTTCTTC. This translates into CASSPRLGYNEQFF.

A note on this clonotype: A junction end diverges from the germline sequence, so it may reflect a read error. The V gene is TRBV4-1, the J gene TRBJ2-3; 8 bases match TRBD1. The V gene's germline CDR1 is MGHRA and CDR2 YSYEKL. The CDR3 loop spans 14 amino acids. CDR3 coding DNA: TGCGACAGCAGCCAGGTACAGGGGGCAGATACGCAGTATTTT. Protein sequence: CDSSQVQGADTQYF.

Regarding this clonotype: Being one base from a much bigger clone, this may be a read error. The rearrangement links TRBV12-3 or TRBV12-4 to TRBJ1-2, with 10 bases matching TRBD1. V lost 7 bases and J lost 2; bases outside the gene matches: 10. The CDR3 covers 16 residues. The CDR3 is CASIRRVGQGNYGYTF. CDR3 nucleotide sequence: TGTGCCAGCATCCGGAGAGTGGGACAGGGGAACTATGGCTACACCTTC.

This clonotype was seen at least ten times. The V and J genes are TRBV6-5 and TRBJ2-1; D might be TRBD2 (6 bases). V gave up 0 bases and J gave up 3 bases, with 18 bases separating them. Looked up from germline, CDR1 is MNHEY and CDR2 is SVGAGI. The CDR3 length is 18 residues. This chain's CDR3 is CASSYSVWGEDFYNEQFF. Here the CDR3 DNA reads TGTGCCAGCAGTTACTCGGTTTGGGGGGAAGATTTCTACAATGAGCAGTTCTTC.

This clonotype was observed a handful of times. CDR3 residues: CASRTPRGLAGLSSYNEQFF. Written as DNA, the CDR3 is TGTGCCAGCAGGACGCCCCGGGGACTAGCGGGACTCAGCTCCTACAATGAGCAGTTCTTC. The chain combines TRBV28 with TRBJ2-1; 13 nucleotides match TRBD2. Germline loops: CDR1 MDHEN, CDR2 SYDVKM. Trimming cost V 6 bases and J 0 bases; bases outside gene matches: 14. CDR3 length: 20 amino acids.

J is TRBJ1-4 and V is TRBV9; D is ambiguous. Germline loops: CDR1 SGDLS, CDR2 YYNGEE. This CDR3 spans 14 amino acids. V lost 4 bases to trimming and J lost 4 bases, with 11 bases between them. CDR3 in DNA: TGTGCCAGCAGCTTGGGAGGGAGTAATGAAAAACTGTTTTTT. It yields the protein CASSLGGSNEKLFF.

Ten or more counts support this clonotype. The chain uses TRBV4-2 and TRBJ2-1, with 7 bases aligning to TRBD2. Unmatched junction bases numbered 6, after V lost 0 bases and J lost 4 bases. The CDR3 loop spans 16 amino acids. Per the germline V gene, CDR1 is LGHNA and CDR2 is YNFKEQ. This CDR3 is CASSQDLGGGYNEQFF. The CDR3 coding sequence is TGTGCCAGCAGCCAAGATCTTGGGGGGGGATACAATGAGCAGTTCTTC.

The chain combines TRBV30 with TRBJ1-2; no clear D. Germline V lookup: CDR1 GTSNPN, CDR2 SVGIG (reference sequence). Trimming cost V 3 bases and J 5 bases, with 7 bases left between them. This CDR3 contains 11 residues. CDR3 loop: CAWRWGYGYTF. In DNA, the CDR3 is TGTGCCTGGAGGTGGGGTTATGGCTACACCTTC.

This clonotype was recorded a few times. The V and J genes are TRBV6-5 and TRBJ1-1; weak D call: TRBD1 (5 bases). Germline assignment: CDR1 MNHEY and CDR2 SVGAGI. The V end lost 4 bases, the J end lost 8 bases, and 8 bases lay between the germline ends. The CDR3 runs 11 residues. Written as DNA, the CDR3 is TGTGCCAGCAGTTGGGGACCCGAAGCTTTCTTT. Translation: CASSWGPEAFF.

The table lists this clonotype with a few counts. This rearrangement joins TRBV20-1 to TRBJ2-1, with 11 nucleotides matching TRBD2. V shed 6 bases, J shed 0 bases, and the junction held 22 bases outside the gene matches. Germline V lookup: CDR1 DFQATT, CDR2 SNEGSKA (reference sequence). This CDR3 is 21 amino acids long. As DNA, the CDR3 is TGCAGTGCGGTGCCTAGCGGGGGGTCTCGTAACCCTTTAAGCTCCTACAATGAGCAGTTCTTC. Its translation is CSAVPSGGSRNPLSSYNEQFF.

This clonotype was found many times. The chain carries TRBV4-3 and TRBJ1-1; 7 bases match TRBD1. The germline gives CDR1 LGHNA, CDR2 YSLEER. This CDR3 is built from 18 residues. J was trimmed by 1 base and V by 1 base; bases with no gene match: 12. CDR3 protein: CASSQAPSSGTENTEAFF. The CDR3, as DNA: TGCGCCAGCAGCCAAGCCCCCTCGTCCGGGACAGAGAACACTGAAGCTTTCTTT.

This clonotype was seen at least ten times. V is TRBV4-3 and J is TRBJ2-1; TRBD2 might be the D (5 bases). This CDR3 has 13 amino acids. In germline, CDR1 is LGHNA, CDR2 YSLEER. V was trimmed by 4 bases and J by 7 bases, leaving 11 bases between them. CDR3 in amino acids: CASSPVRENEQFF. In DNA form, the CDR3 reads TGCGCCAGCAGCCCAGTTAGGGAGAATGAGCAGTTCTTC.

This clonotype has just a few counts. The chain recombines TRBV12-3 or TRBV12-4 with TRBJ2-1, with D possibly matching TRBD1 (6 bases). This CDR3 comprises 15 residues. V was shortened by 8 bases and J by 2 bases, with 16 bases between the two germline ends. The CDR3 loop reads CASLPDRSAYNEQFF. CDR3 DNA: TGTGCCAGCCTCCCCGACAGGAGCGCCTACAATGAGCAGTTCTTC.

The chain links TRBV5-5 to TRBJ2-1, with 11 positions matching TRBD2. Looked up from germline, CDR1 is SGHKS and CDR2 is YYEKEE (reference sequence). CDR3 size: 16 residues. V shed 0 bases and J 7 bases; nucleotides not matched to a gene: 6. DNA of the CDR3: TGTGCCAGCAGCTTGGTATCTAGCGGGGGGTCGAATGAGCAGTTCTTC. Translating it yields CASSLVSSGGSNEQFF.

With regard to this clonotype: A junction boundary mismatches the germline segment, possibly from a read error. The genes are TRBV12-3 or TRBV12-4 and TRBJ1-5, with unresolved D. The CDR3 has 18 residues. In DNA, the CDR3 is TGTGCCTGCAGTTTCATGCTTCTCAGTGAGAAGGTGGATCAGCCCCAGCATTTT. Its protein is CACSFMLLSEKVDQPQHF.

This clonotype was counted only a few times. The chain has TRBV5-4 and TRBJ1-1, with TRBD1 identical over 7 bases. This CDR3 region has 14 residues. Germline loops: CDR1 SGHNT, CDR2 YYREEE (reference sequence). J was trimmed by 3 bases and V by 4 bases; bases with no gene match: 6. CDR3 protein: CASSVQGGHTEAFF. The CDR3 DNA follows: TGTGCCAGCAGCGTCCAGGGGGGGCACACTGAAGCTTTCTTT.

The V and J genes are TRBV1 and TRBJ2-6; the D call TRBD1 from the table was never checked on the DNA. TRBV1 is recorded as a pseudogene. This CDR3 is 18 amino acids long. The CDR3 here is CTSSQDKGKGSGANVLTF. In DNA form, the CDR3 reads TGCACCAGCAGCCAAGATAAAGGGAAAGGATCTGGGGCCAACGTCCTGACTTTC.

This clonotype showed up many times. The genes are TRBV19 and TRBJ1-1, with 8 bases matching TRBD1. The J segment lost 6 bases and the V segment lost 10 bases, leaving 13 bases of the junction unmatched. The germline V gene has CDR1 LNHDA and CDR2 SQIVND (reference sequence). The CDR3 loop spans 14 amino acids. The DNA of the CDR3 is TGTGCCACTCGACAGGGGCCGCAACCACCTGAAGCTTTCTTT. Amino acids: CATRQGPQPPEAFF.

This clonotype was observed a handful of times. This CDR3 reads CASSRTGDEAFF. The CDR3 region has the DNA TGTGCCAGTAGCCGGACAGGGGATGAAGCTTTCTTT. V gene TRBV19 combines with J gene TRBJ1-1; 9 nucleotides align to TRBD1. The germline CDR1 and CDR2 sequences are LNHDA and SQIVND (reference sequence). V trimming: 6 bases; J trimming: 7 bases; junction bases outside the gene matches: 3. The CDR3 extends over 12 amino acids.

The chain joins TRBV11-2 to TRBJ1-2; 8 bases map to TRBD1. CDR3 length equals 14 residues. V was pared by 5 bases and J by 5 bases, with 7 bases of the junction left unmatched. CDR1 and CDR2 from the germline V gene are SGHAT and FQNNGV. DNA for the CDR3: TGTGCCAGCAGCACAGCCCGGACAGGGTATGGCTACACCTTC. Translation gives CASSTARTGYGYTF. Complete variable domain (other parts from reference TRBV11-2 and TRBJ1-2): EAGVAQSPRYKIIEKRQSVAFWCNPISGHATLYWYQQILGQGPKLLIQFQNNGVVDDSQLPKDRFSAERLKGVDSTLKIQPAKLEDSAVYLCASSTARTGYGYTFGSGTRLTVV.

This clonotype appeared many times. This chain links TRBV6-2 or TRBV6-3 with TRBJ1-2, with no clear D. The V and J ends lost 2 bases and 7 bases respectively, with 14 bases between them. Germline lookup yields CDR1 MNHEY and CDR2 SVGEGT. The CDR3 is 14 amino acids. CDR3 coding DNA: TGTGCCAGCAGTTACCCTGACGGGAGTCTTGGCTACACCTTC. The encoded protein is CASSYPDGSLGYTF.

Worth noting for this clonotype: The junction differs from germline at one of its ends, possibly a read error. The CDR3 DNA sequence: TGCAGCATTGACTCGACTAGCGGGGGGGCAACAGATACGCAGTATTTT. It encodes CSIDSTSGGATDTQYF. The gene calls are TRBV29-1 and TRBJ2-3; 14 bases are a match to TRBD2. Per the germline V gene, CDR1 is SQVTM and CDR2 is ANQGSEA. CDR3 length: 16 residues.

This clonotype has a count of ten or more. J is TRBJ2-2 and V is TRBV5-1; 7 bases align to TRBD1. The V gene end was trimmed by 5 bases and the J gene end by 0 bases; junction bases not matched to a gene: 7. The CDR3 extends over 16 amino acids. The germline gives CDR1 SGHRS, CDR2 YFSETQ. Here the CDR3 DNA reads TGCGCCAGCAGGAGGGGGCCCGCCGCGAACACCGGGGAGCTGTTTTTT. Translation: CASRRGPAANTGELFF.

This clonotype was found many times. The genes are TRBV4-1 and TRBJ1-3; possible D gene TRBD1, 6 bases. Germline V gene data show CDR1 as MGHRA and CDR2 as YSYEKL. With 4 bases removed from V and 8 bases from J, the gap between germline ends came to 15 bases. This CDR3 has 14 amino acids. This chain's CDR3 is CASSLAGEGDTIYF. The CDR3 DNA sequence: TGCGCCAGCAGCCTGGCAGGGGAAGGGGACACCATATATTTT.

Only a few counts were recorded for this clonotype. V and J are TRBV19 and TRBJ1-1; no clear D. Trimming took off 1 base at V and 3 bases at J, with 6 bases between the two ends. The CDR3 has 13 residues. The germline V gene has CDR1 LNHDA and CDR2 SQIVND (reference sequence). CDR3 bases: TGTGCCAGTAGTATAGTGCCAGACACTGAAGCTTTCTTT. Amino acids: CASSIVPDTEAFF.

The table lists this clonotype with a few counts. V gene TRBV27 combines with J gene TRBJ2-1; the match to TRBD1 covers 7 bases. V dropped 2 bases and J dropped 0; count of bases not matched to a gene: 7. Looked up from germline, CDR1 is MNHEY and CDR2 is SMNVEV (reference sequence). The CDR3 is made up of 17 amino acids. As DNA, the CDR3 is TGTGCCAGCAGTTTAATGGGACAGCCTACCTCCTACAATGAGCAGTTCTTC. Translating it yields CASSLMGQPTSYNEQFF.

This clonotype was counted at least ten times. CDR3: CASSLSDRSGNTIYF. CDR3 coding DNA: TGTGCCAGCAGCTTGTCGGACAGGTCTGGAAACACCATATATTTT. The chain is built from TRBV7-8 and TRBJ1-3, with 7 bases that match TRBD1. The V and J ends lost 3 bases and 1 base, in that order; junction bases with no gene match: 3. Germline V gene data show CDR1 as SGHVS and CDR2 as FQNEAQ. CDR3 length equals 15 residues.